These 28 T cell receptor beta chains came from one sample sequenced in a study of radiotherapy plus CTLA-4 blockade in lung cancer. Assay used: immunoSEQ multiplex PCR; TCRdb lists only in-frame clones, some missing. The profile shows 80,000 to 95,000 clones, around 83% of them singletons. The material was peripheral blood, obtained from a patient treated with radiotherapy plus ipilimumab. The receptors were sampled from a human donor with non-small cell lung cancer who had stable disease on radiotherapy plus ipilimumab.

The chain uses TRBV27 and TRBJ1-2; 9 bases fit TRBD1. The germline V gene encodes CDR1 MNHEY and CDR2 SMNVEV (reference sequence). Trimming at V came to 4 bases and at J to 1 base, leaving 1 base not matched to a gene. This CDR3 is 14 amino acids long. This CDR3 reads CASSSGQGNYGYTF. The CDR3 DNA follows: TGTGCCAGCAGTTCGGGACAGGGTAACTATGGCTACACCTTC.

The chain recombines TRBV4-2 with TRBJ1-3; D is perhaps TRBD1 (5 bases). Germline V gives CDR1 LGHNA, CDR2 YNFKEQ. The V gene lost 1 base and the J gene lost 1 base, with 8 bases spanning the gap. The CDR3 is 15 residues long. The DNA for the CDR3 is TGTGCCAGCAGCCAAGTGGGGGGGTCTGGAAACACCATATATTTT. It encodes CASSQVGGSGNTIYF.

V and J are TRBV28 and TRBJ2-1; D remains ambiguous. CDR1 is MDHEN and CDR2 is SYDVKM in the germline V gene. This CDR3 contains 11 residues. V lost 6 bases to trimming and J lost 8 bases, with 8 bases between them. CDR3 sequence: CASRLRYEQFF. CDR3 DNA: TGTGCCAGCAGGCTTAGGTATGAGCAGTTCTTC.

The chain links TRBV4-2 to TRBJ2-3; D unresolved. The germline V gene encodes CDR1 LGHNA and CDR2 YNFKEQ. V was pared by 0 bases and J by 1 base, with 8 bases between. CDR3 length: 15 amino acids. Here the CDR3 reads CASSQEPWGTDTQYF. In DNA form, the CDR3 reads TGTGCCAGCAGCCAAGAACCCTGGGGCACAGATACGCAGTATTTT.

This clone occurred a few times. The chain recombines TRBV2 with TRBJ2-1, with D possibly matching TRBD2 (6 bases). The CDR3 covers 15 residues. Looked up from germline, CDR1 is SNHLY and CDR2 is FYNNEI. V dropped 4 bases and J dropped 5 bases, with 15 bases sitting between them. This CDR3 reads CASSVSGPANNEQFF. As DNA, the CDR3 is TGTGCCAGCAGTGTGAGCGGGCCGGCCAACAATGAGCAGTTCTTC.

This sequence joins TRBV28 and TRBJ1-6; D is undetermined. CDR1 and CDR2 (germline): MDHEN, SYDVKM. The CDR3 extends over 14 amino acids. Between the trimmed V and J ends, which lost 2 bases and 7 bases, there was a span of 9 bases. The CDR3 loop is CASSLGGPNSPLHF. The DNA of the CDR3 is TGTGCCAGCAGTTTAGGCGGGCCAAATTCACCCCTCCACTTT. The full variable domain, rest sourced from reference TRBV28 and TRBJ1-6, is DVKVTQSSRYLVKRTGEKVFLECVQDMDHENMFWYRQDPGLGLRLIYFSYDVKMKEKGDIPEGYSVSREKKERFSLILESASTNQTSMYLCASSLGGPNSPLHFGNGTRLTVT.

This chain connects TRBV6-1 to TRBJ1-4; 12 bases are a match to TRBD1. The V and J ends lost 8 bases and 7 bases, in that order; junction bases with no gene match: 8. Germline assignment: CDR1 MNHNS and CDR2 SASEGT. The CDR3 loop spans 15 amino acids. The CDR3 protein is CASLWDRGHREKLFF. CDR3 coding DNA: TGTGCCAGCCTCTGGGACAGGGGGCACCGTGAAAAACTGTTTTTT.

The chain joins TRBV7-3 to TRBJ1-1; no clear D gene. There are 13 residues in the CDR3. Trimming shortened V by 2 bases and J by 3 bases, and 7 bases separated the two germline ends. Looked up from germline, CDR1 is SGHTA and CDR2 is FQGTGA. The CDR3 DNA reads TGTGCCAGCAGCTTATTCGAAGACACTGAAGCTTTCTTT. This gives the protein CASSLFEDTEAFF.

In its sample, this clone was seen once. The DNA for the CDR3 is TGTGCCAGTAGTCTTTGGACTAGCGGGAGAGGGGAGCTGTTTTTT. It yields the protein CASSLWTSGRGELFF. The V and J genes are TRBV19 and TRBJ2-2; 13 bases line up with TRBD2. Germline V CDR1 and CDR2: LNHDA, SQIVND (reference sequence). The CDR3 loop spans 15 amino acids. Unmatched junction bases numbered 5, after V lost 5 bases and J lost 8 bases. Combining the CDR3 with reference TRBV19 and TRBJ2-2 gives the whole variable domain DGGITQSPKYLFRKEGQNVTLSCEQNLNHDAMYWYRQDPGQGLRLIYYSQIVNDFQKGDIAEGYSVSREKKESFPLTVTSAQKNPTAFYLCASSLWTSGRGELFFGEGSRLTVL.

The chain joins TRBV18 to TRBJ1-2, with D maybe TRBD1 (6 bases). This CDR3 is 14 amino acids long. Germline lookup yields CDR1 KGHSH and CDR2 LQKENI. Deletions cut 4 bases from V and 5 bases from J, with 14 bases between. The CDR3 DNA follows: TGTGCCAGCTCACGGGGACAAACGGGGTATGGCTACACCTTC. Translated: CASSRGQTGYGYTF. The full variable domain, its missing parts supplied by reference TRBV18 and TRBJ1-2, is NAGVMQNPRHLVRRRGQEARLRCSPMKGHSHVYWYRQLPEEGLKFMVYLQKENIIDESGMPKERFSAEFPKEGPSILRIQQVVRGDSAAYFCASSRGQTGYGYTFGSGTRLTVV.

This clone was counted a single time. The chain links TRBV18 to TRBJ1-4, with TRBD1 as a possible D gene (6 bases). Trimming removed 5 bases at V and 3 bases at J, with 13 bases between. This CDR3 spans 15 amino acids. Looked up from germline, CDR1 is KGHSH and CDR2 is LQKENI. The CDR3 DNA reads TGTGCCAGCTCAGGGGGCCCTACGCCTAATGAAAAACTGTTTTTT. Translating it yields CASSGGPTPNEKLFF.

This clone has only one observation. The chain combines TRBV5-1 with TRBJ1-6; D might be TRBD1 (6 bases). Germline values: CDR1 SGHRS, CDR2 YFSETQ. The V and J ends lost 4 bases and 5 bases respectively, with 13 bases between them. The CDR3 consists of 15 residues. Written as DNA, the CDR3 is TGCGCCAGCAGCGTGGGGGACACCCATAATTCACCCCTCCACTTT. Protein sequence: CASSVGDTHNSPLHF.

The rearrangement joins TRBV28 to TRBJ1-1; D is perhaps TRBD1 (5 bases). The germline CDR1 and CDR2 sequences are MDHEN and SYDVKM. Between the trimmed V and J ends, which lost 6 bases and 4 bases, there was a span of 12 bases. The CDR3 runs 13 residues. Here the CDR3 DNA reads TGTGCCAGCAGCCGCCGGGGCGGCACTGAAGCTTTCTTT. This translates into CASSRRGGTEAFF.

This rearrangement joins TRBV18 to TRBJ1-2, with TRBD1 identical over 11 bases. Per germline, CDR1 KGHSH and CDR2 LQKENI. The CDR3 runs to 14 residues. V gave up 3 bases and J gave up 5 bases; unmatched junction bases: 2. The CDR3 DNA reads TGTGCCAGCTCACCGGGACAGGGGGAATATGGCTACACCTTC. This gives the protein CASSPGQGEYGYTF.

The V and J genes are TRBV4-2 and TRBJ2-1, with D possibly matching TRBD2 (6 bases). V was shortened by 0 bases and J by 6 bases, with 15 bases between the two germline ends. The CDR3 totals 16 residues. CDR1 LGHNA and CDR2 YNFKEQ come from the germline V gene. The CDR3 DNA reads as TGTGCCAGCAGCCAAGATTTGGCGGGAAGGGGCAATGAGCAGTTCTTC. This gives the protein CASSQDLAGRGNEQFF.

This chain links TRBV7-2 with TRBJ1-1; D is perhaps TRBD1 (6 bases). This CDR3 is 14 amino acids long. V dropped 5 bases and J dropped 1 base, with 11 bases sitting between them. Germline V lookup: CDR1 SGHTA, CDR2 FQGNSA. The CDR3 bases are TGTGCCAGCAGCGACAGGAGAACGAACACTGAAGCTTTCTTT. Its protein product is CASSDRRTNTEAFF.

This sequence joins TRBV5-4 and TRBJ2-7; TRBD1 might be the D (5 bases). Germline V lookup: CDR1 SGHNT, CDR2 YYREEE (reference sequence). V lost 1 base to trimming and J lost 6 bases, with 11 bases between them. This CDR3 is 13 amino acids long. The CDR3, as DNA: TGTGCCAGCAGCTTGACAGGTTCCCGCGAGCAGTACTTC. Its protein is CASSLTGSREQYF. Together with reference TRBV5-4 and TRBJ2-7, the CDR3 gives the full variable domain: ETGVTQSPTHLIKTRGQQVTLRCSSQSGHNTVSWYQQALGQGPQFIFQYYREEENGRGNFPPRFSGLQFPNYSSELNVNALELDDSALYLCASSLTGSREQYFGPGTRLTVT.

The chain carries TRBV27 and TRBJ2-7, with D uncertain. V lost 4 bases and J lost 4, with 23 bases in between. Germline V CDR1 and CDR2: MNHEY, SMNVEV (reference sequence). This CDR3 comprises 17 residues. CDR3 sequence (DNA): TGTGCCAGCAGTTCAAGCTTTTACGAGGACGGACCATACGAGCAGTACTTC. Translating it yields CASSSSFYEDGPYEQYF.

This clone was observed a single time. The chain uses TRBV7-9 and TRBJ2-7; 8 nucleotides match TRBD1. Trimming took 1 base from V and 6 from J; bases not matched to a gene: 14. The CDR3 extends over 17 amino acids. CDR1 is SEHNR and CDR2 is FQNEAQ in the germline V gene (reference sequence). The CDR3 region is CASSLEGGRGRLGEQYF. The CDR3 DNA reads TGTGCCAGCAGCTTAGAGGGTGGCAGGGGGCGTCTCGGCGAGCAGTACTTC.

This chain uses TRBV7-3 with TRBJ1-1; D is unclear. The germline V gene has CDR1 SGHTA and CDR2 FQGTGA. V gave up 2 bases and J gave up 4 bases, with 8 bases separating them. CDR3 length equals 13 residues. In nucleotides, the CDR3 is TGTGCCAGCAGCTTAGGTTCGACCACTGAAGCTTTCTTT. Protein: CASSLGSTTEAFF.

Comment on this clone: One junction end disagrees with the germline gene, perhaps due to a read error. The V and J genes are TRBV5-1 and TRBJ2-2; D not certain. The CDR3 runs to 12 residues. Germline V CDR1 and CDR2: SGHRS, YFSETQ. The CDR3 loop reads CASSLTPGELFF. CDR3 in DNA: TGTGCCAGCAGCTTAACACCCGGGGAGCTGTTTTTT.

This chain links TRBV5-4 with TRBJ1-6, with a weak D call TRBD1 (5 bases). The V gene's germline CDR1 is SGHNT and CDR2 YYREEE (reference sequence). This CDR3 spans 15 amino acids. The V end was cut by 0 bases, the J end by 11 bases, with 15 bases between. The CDR3 nucleotides read TGTGCCAGCAGCTTGGACCAGGGATCGGGGGCACCCCTCCACTTT. Its translation is CASSLDQGSGAPLHF.

This clone came up a few times. The chain links TRBV2 to TRBJ2-3, with 7 bases aligning to TRBD2. This CDR3 is 11 amino acids long. Germline values: CDR1 SNHLY, CDR2 FYNNEI. In nucleotides, the CDR3 is TGTGCAAGGGGAGGGGCTGATACGCAGTATTTT. It yields the protein CARGGADTQYF.

The V gene is TRBV4-2, the J gene TRBJ1-5; a weak D match, TRBD1 (6 bases). The CDR3 runs to 15 residues. Trimming took 2 bases from V and 4 from J, leaving 12 bases between them. Germline CDR1 reads LGHNA; CDR2 reads YNFKEQ. The CDR3: CASSQWLGGNQPQHF. Written as DNA, the CDR3 is TGTGCCAGCAGCCAATGGTTAGGGGGAAATCAGCCCCAGCATTTT.

This chain connects TRBV9 to TRBJ1-2; D unclear. Trimming shortened V by 3 bases and J by 8 bases, and 20 bases separated the two germline ends. CDR3 length: 15 residues. Germline V gene sequence: CDR1 SGDLS, CDR2 YYNGEE. Written as DNA, the CDR3 is TGTGCCAGCAGCGAGACCTTGGACGGCTTAAGGGGCTACACCTTC. Encoded protein: CASSETLDGLRGYTF.

This chain joins TRBV6-4 and TRBJ1-2; TRBD1 agrees at 11 bases. The V gene's germline CDR1 is MRHNA and CDR2 SNTAGT. With V trimmed by 2 bases and J by 2 bases, 4 bases remained unmatched. CDR3 length equals 16 residues. The CDR3 here is CASSDGQGATNYGYTF. The DNA for the CDR3 is TGTGCCAGCAGTGACGGACAGGGGGCGACGAACTATGGCTACACCTTC.

CDR3 nucleotide sequence: TGTGCCAGCAGCCCGAGTACTGGTAATGAGCAGTTCTTC. It translates to CASSPSTGNEQFF. V and J are TRBV11-2 and TRBJ2-1; D uncertain. V was pared by 5 bases and J by 7 bases, with 12 bases between. Germline V gene data show CDR1 as SGHAT and CDR2 as FQNNGV. The CDR3 is made up of 13 amino acids.

The chain joins TRBV27 to TRBJ1-5; 9 bases match TRBD1. CDR1 MNHEY and CDR2 SMNVEV come from the germline V gene (reference sequence). The junction had 10 bases not matched to a gene; V was cut back by 6 bases and J by 7 bases. The CDR3 loop spans 15 amino acids. The CDR3 protein is CASSVGTGKEQPQHF. CDR3 in DNA: TGTGCCAGCAGCGTCGGGACAGGGAAGGAGCAGCCCCAGCATTTT.